The source of this T cell receptor (beta chain) is a study of T-cell memory formation after mild COVID-19. Regarding the study as a whole: Detection of some responders pre-infection suggested pre-existing cross-reactive memory T cells participated.

TCRdb ran MiXCR on the 5' RACE reads and lists one entry per CDR3 protein. The repertoire holds fewer than 650,000 distinct CDR3 sequences, with roughly a sixth as singletons. This clonotype appeared many times. Its specificity is unknown. The receptor's source is an adult woman who had mild COVID-19 (a few samples of this study predate the infection). Cell type and time point are not known. The sample consisted of PBMCs or a T cell subset sorted from them (not recorded which).

The CDR3 coding sequence is TGTGCCAGCAGCTCGGGACAGGTCCTCTCGCGGCAGTACTTC. Protein product: CASSSGQVLSRQYF. The rearrangement links TRBV5-6 to TRBJ2-7; TRBD1 matches 8 bases. Unmatched junction bases numbered 11, after V lost 3 bases and J lost 9 bases. Per germline, CDR1 SGHDT and CDR2 YYEEEE. The CDR3 length is 14 residues.